The sequence of this T cell receptor beta chain was determined in a study of T-cell reconstitution after alpha-beta-depleted transplantation in children. This clonotype appeared many times. The CDR3 has 14 amino acids. Germline V CDR1 and CDR2: SGHRS, YFSETQ. V shed 0 bases and J 7 bases; nucleotides not matched to a gene: 4. Unique molecular identifiers were used to barcode this TCRbeta library. TCRdb itself ran the PCR reads through MiXCR, one entry per CDR3 protein. This sample has hundreds of thousands of distinct CDR3 sequences, with roughly 18% found just once. The material was PBMCs from the stem cell graft donor, obtained from the stem cell graft. This rearrangement joins TRBV5-1 to TRBJ2-4, with 7 bases aligning to TRBD2. This TCR was recovered from a human donor who donated a stem cell graft to a child with acute lymphoblastic leukemia. CDR3 protein: CASSLAAGTNIQYF. The CDR3 DNA reads TGCGCCAGCAGCTTGGCAGCGGGAACGAACATTCAGTACTTC. The variable domain in full, with the rest retrieved from reference TRBV5-1 and TRBJ2-4, is KAGVTQTPRYLIKTRGQQVTLSCSPISGHRSVSWYQQTPGQGLQFLFEYFSETQRNKGNFPGRFSGRQFSNSRSEMNVSTLELGDSALYLCASSLAAGTNIQYFGAGTRLSVL.